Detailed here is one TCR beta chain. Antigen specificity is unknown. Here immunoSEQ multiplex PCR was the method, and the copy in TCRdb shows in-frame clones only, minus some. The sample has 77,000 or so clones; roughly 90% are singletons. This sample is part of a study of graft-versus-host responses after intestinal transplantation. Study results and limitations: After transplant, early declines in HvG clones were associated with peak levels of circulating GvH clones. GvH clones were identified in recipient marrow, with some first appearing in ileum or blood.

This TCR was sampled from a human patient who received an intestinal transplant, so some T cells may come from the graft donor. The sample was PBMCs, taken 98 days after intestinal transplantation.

CDR3 residues: CASSLGPGANVLTF. The CDR3 nucleotides are TGTGCCAGCAGCTTGGGGCCTGGGGCCAACGTCCTGACTTTC. The rearrangement links TRBV5-4 to TRBJ2-6, with D unresolved. CDR1 and CDR2 (germline): SGHNT, YYREEE (reference sequence). Between the trimmed V and J ends, which lost 0 bases and 2 bases, there was a span of 3 bases. CDR3 size: 14 residues.